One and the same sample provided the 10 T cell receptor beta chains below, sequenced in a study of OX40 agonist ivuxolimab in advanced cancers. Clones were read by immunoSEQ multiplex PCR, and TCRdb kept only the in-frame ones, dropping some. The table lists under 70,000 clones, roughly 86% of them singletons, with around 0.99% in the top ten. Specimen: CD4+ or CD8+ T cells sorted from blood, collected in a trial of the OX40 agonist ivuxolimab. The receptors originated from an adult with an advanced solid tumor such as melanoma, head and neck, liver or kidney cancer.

CDR3 amino acids: CASSPLAGGPETQYF. The CDR3 bases are TGTGCCAGCAGCCCACTAGCGGGAGGGCCGGAGACCCAGTACTTC. The genes are TRBV5-4 and TRBJ2-5, with 13 bases fitting TRBD2. Germline V gene lookup returns CDR1 SGHNT and CDR2 YYREEE (reference sequence). This CDR3 region has 15 residues. The V segment lost 4 bases and the J segment 5 bases; nucleotides outside the gene matches: 5.

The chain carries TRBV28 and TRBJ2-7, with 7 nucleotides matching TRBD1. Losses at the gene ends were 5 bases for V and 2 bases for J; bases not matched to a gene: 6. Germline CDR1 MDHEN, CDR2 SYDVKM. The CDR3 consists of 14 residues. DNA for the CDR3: TGTGCCAGCAGTCCCCCGACAGGGACCTACGAGCAGTACTTC. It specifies CASSPPTGTYEQYF. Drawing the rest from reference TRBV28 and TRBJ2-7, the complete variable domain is DVKVTQSSRYLVKRTGEKVFLECVQDMDHENMFWYRQDPGLGLRLIYFSYDVKMKEKGDIPEGYSVSREKKERFSLILESASTNQTSMYLCASSPPTGTYEQYFGPGTRLTVT.

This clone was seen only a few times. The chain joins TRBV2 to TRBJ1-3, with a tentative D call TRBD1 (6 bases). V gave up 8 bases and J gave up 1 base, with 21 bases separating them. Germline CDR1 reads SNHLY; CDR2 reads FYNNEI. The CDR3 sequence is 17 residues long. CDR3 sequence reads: CASLSSLYRASGNTIYF. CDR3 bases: TGTGCCAGCCTATCCTCGCTTTACAGGGCTTCTGGAAACACCATATATTTT.

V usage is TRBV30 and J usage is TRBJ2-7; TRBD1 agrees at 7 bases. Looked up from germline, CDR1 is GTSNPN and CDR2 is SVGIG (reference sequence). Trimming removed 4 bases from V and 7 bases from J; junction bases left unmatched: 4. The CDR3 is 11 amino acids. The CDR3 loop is CAWIDRVEQYF. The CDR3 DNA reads TGTGCCTGGATAGACAGGGTGGAGCAGTACTTC. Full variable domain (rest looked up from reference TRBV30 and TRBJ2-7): SQTIHQWPATLVQPVGSPLSLECTVEGTSNPNLYWYRQAAGRGLQLLFYSVGIGQISSEVPQNLSASRPQDRQFILSSKKLLLSDSGFYLCAWIDRVEQYFGPGTRLTVT.

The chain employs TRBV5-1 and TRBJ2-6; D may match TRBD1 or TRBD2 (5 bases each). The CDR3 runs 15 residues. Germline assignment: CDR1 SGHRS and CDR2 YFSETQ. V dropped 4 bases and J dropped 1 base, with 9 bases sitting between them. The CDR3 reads CASSRDVSGANVLTF. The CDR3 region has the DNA TGCGCCAGCAGCCGGGACGTGTCTGGGGCCAACGTCCTGACTTTC.

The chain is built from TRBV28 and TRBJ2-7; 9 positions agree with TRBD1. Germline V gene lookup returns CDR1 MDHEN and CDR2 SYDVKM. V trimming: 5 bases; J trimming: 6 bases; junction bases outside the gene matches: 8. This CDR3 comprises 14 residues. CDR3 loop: CASSLGTGRIEQYF. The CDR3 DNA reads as TGTGCCAGCAGTCTCGGGACAGGGCGGATCGAGCAGTACTTC.

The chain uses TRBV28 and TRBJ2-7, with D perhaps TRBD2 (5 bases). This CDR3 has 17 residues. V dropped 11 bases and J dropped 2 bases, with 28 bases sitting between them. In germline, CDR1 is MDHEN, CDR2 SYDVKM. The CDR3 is CAAQHIPYIRETYEQYF. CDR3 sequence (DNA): TGTGCCGCACAACATATACCATACATCCGGGAAACCTACGAGCAGTACTTC.

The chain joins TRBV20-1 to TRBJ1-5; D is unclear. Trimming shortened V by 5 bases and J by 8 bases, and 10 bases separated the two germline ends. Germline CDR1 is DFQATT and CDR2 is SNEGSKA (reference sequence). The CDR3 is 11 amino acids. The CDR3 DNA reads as TGCAGTGCTGTGGACGGAGAGCCCCAGCATTTT. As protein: CSAVDGEPQHF.

DNA for the CDR3: TGCGCCAGCAGCCATAGTCTAGCGGGGGTTTTAACGCAGTATTTT. Translating gives CASSHSLAGVLTQYF. The chain recombines TRBV4-3 with TRBJ2-3; TRBD2 matches at 10 bases. Trimming at V came to 3 bases and at J to 9 bases, leaving 9 bases not matched to a gene. Germline CDR1 is LGHNA and CDR2 is YSLEER. The CDR3 contains 15 residues.

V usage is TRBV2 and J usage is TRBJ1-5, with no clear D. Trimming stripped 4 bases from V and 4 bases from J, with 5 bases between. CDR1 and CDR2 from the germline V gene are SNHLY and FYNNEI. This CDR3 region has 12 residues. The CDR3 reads CASSVWNQPQHF. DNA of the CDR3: TGTGCCAGCAGTGTATGGAATCAGCCCCAGCATTTT.